This T cell receptor beta chain was identified during a study of OX40 agonist ivuxolimab in advanced cancers. Per the germline V gene, CDR1 is SGHRS and CDR2 is YFSETQ. The CDR3 loop spans 13 amino acids. Trimming took off 4 bases at V and 3 bases at J, with 11 bases between the two ends. TCRdb's copy holds only in-frame clones and misses some; the assay was immunoSEQ multiplex PCR. This repertoire shows roughly 67,000 clones, about 89% found once; its top ten account for roughly 0.64%. The receptor comes from an adult with an advanced solid tumor such as melanoma, head and neck, liver or kidney cancer. The chain is built from TRBV5-1 and TRBJ2-7; maybe TRBD1 (5 bases). Sequencing was performed on CD4+ or CD8+ T cells sorted from blood, taken in a trial of the OX40 agonist ivuxolimab. In DNA, the CDR3 is TGCGCCAGCAGCCTCCCGGACATCTACGAGCAGTACTTC. It translates to CASSLPDIYEQYF.